This TCR beta chain was sequenced during a study of Ad26.COV2.S vaccination and SARS-CoV-2 variants. The protocol was immunoSEQ multiplex PCR, while the TCRdb copy is restricted to in-frame clones and leaves out a portion. Of roughly 700,000 clones listed, 70% to 90% were seen once; the top ten hold 1.5%. Treatment defined: some 20 received Ad26.COV2.S at low or high dose, single or two shots; a few received placebo; per-sample allocation not given. Day 63 after the first injection of vaccine or placebo was the sampling time. V was clipped by 2 bases and J by 3 bases, with 8 bases between them. The germline gives CDR1 SEHNR, CDR2 FQNEAQ (reference sequence). The length of the CDR3 is 14 residues.

Sequencing was performed on peripheral blood, taken in a trial of Ad26.COV2.S vaccine versus placebo. The genes are TRBV7-9 and TRBJ1-5, with no clear D. The clonotype comes from a person aged 18-65 years who received the Ad26.COV2.S COVID-19 vaccine or a placebo. The CDR3 reads CASSLQGLNQPQHF. For the CDR3, the DNA is TGTGCCAGCAGCTTACAAGGGCTCAATCAGCCCCAGCATTTT.